Listed here are 8 T cell receptor beta chains from one sample, sequenced in a study of persistence of HIV-infected CD4 T cells. The stimulus was an HIV-1 Gag 15-mer peptide pool, 0.95 to 1 ug/peptide/mL. Responding CD4+ T cells were sorted by upregulation of both CD40 ligand and CD69. These receptors' targets are unknown. The immunoSEQ assay was version 4, run in survey mode. The data were produced by immunoSEQ multiplex PCR, yet TCRdb's version contains in-frame clones alone and is incomplete. The table has more than 8,500 clones, under 90% seen once. The sequences come from CD4+ T cells sorted from PBMCs after approximately 19-hour stimulation, collected from a patient who received antiretroviral therapy. The receptors derive from an adult woman with HIV who was CMV-seropositive.

The V call is TRBV7-6, the J call TRBJ1-2, with D possibly matching TRBD1 (5 bases). V lost 4 bases and J lost 4, with 7 bases in between. CDR1 SGHVS and CDR2 FNYEAQ come from the germline V gene. This CDR3 spans 12 amino acids. As DNA, the CDR3 is TGTGCCAGCAGCTCTGACAGCTATGGCTACACCTTC. Protein sequence: CASSSDSYGYTF. Complete variable domain (other parts from reference TRBV7-6 and TRBJ1-2): GAGVSQSPRYKVTKRGQDVALRCDPISGHVSLYWYRQALGQGPEFLTYFNYEAQQDKSGLPNDRFSAERPEGSISTLTIQRTEQRDSAMYRCASSSDSYGYTFGSGTRLTVV.

This chain links TRBV18 with TRBJ1-4, with a possible D match to TRBD1 (5 bases). CDR1 is KGHSH, CDR2 LQKENI, per germline. Trimming left V 3 bases short and J 7 bases short, with 27 bases between. The CDR3 spans 19 residues. The CDR3 region has the DNA TGTGCCAGCTCACCCGGGCGGGGACCGCCGAACCTCAAGGTTGAAAAACTGTTTTTT. It encodes CASSPGRGPPNLKVEKLFF. The full variable domain, rest sourced from reference TRBV18 and TRBJ1-4, is NAGVMQNPRHLVRRRGQEARLRCSPMKGHSHVYWYRQLPEEGLKFMVYLQKENIIDESGMPKERFSAEFPKEGPSILRIQQVVRGDSAAYFCASSPGRGPPNLKVEKLFFGSGTQLSVL.

A word on this clone: Compared with germline, one end of the junction differs, possibly owing to a read error. In nucleotides, the CDR3 is TGTGCCAGCTCATTAAGCTGGTCGTATACCGGGGAGCTGCTTTTT. Translated: CASSLSWSYTGELLF. The chain is built from TRBV18 and TRBJ2-2; tentative D call: TRBD2 (5 bases). CDR1 and CDR2 from the germline V gene are KGHSH and LQKENI. The CDR3 totals 15 residues.

The chain has TRBV27 and TRBJ2-7; 12 bases are a match to TRBD2. Germline-derived CDR1 and CDR2 are MNHEY and SMNVEV (reference sequence). V was clipped by 5 bases and J by 3 bases; unmatched bases: 5. The CDR3 has 15 residues. CDR3 DNA: TGTGCCAGCAGTCCCACTAGCGGGGGGAACTACGAGCAGTACTTC. Encoded protein: CASSPTSGGNYEQYF.

V usage is TRBV10-3 and J usage is TRBJ2-7, with 9 positions matching TRBD1. The CDR3 loop spans 16 amino acids. Germline V gene lookup returns CDR1 ENHRY and CDR2 SYGVKD. The junction had 9 bases not matched to a gene; V was cut back by 4 bases and J by 2 bases. The CDR3 is CAISAHRDRDPYEQYF. In nucleotides, the CDR3 is TGTGCCATCAGTGCCCACAGGGACAGGGATCCCTACGAGCAGTACTTC.

V is TRBV4-3 and J is TRBJ2-1, with D possibly matching TRBD2 (6 bases). The CDR3 loop spans 16 amino acids. Germline V gene data show CDR1 as LGHNA and CDR2 as YSLEER. The V and J ends lost 1 base and 4 bases respectively, with 14 bases between them. The CDR3 DNA follows: TGCGCCAGCAGCCAAGGGGTCGGGGGAAAATACAATGAGCAGTTCTTC. This codes for CASSQGVGGKYNEQFF.

This rearrangement joins TRBV5-1 to TRBJ2-5; D might be TRBD1 (6 bases). CDR3 length equals 14 residues. CDR1 and CDR2 from the germline V gene are SGHRS and YFSETQ. V was cut by 4 bases and J by 3 bases, with 13 bases left in between. CDR3 sequence reads: CASSQGTEKETQYF. The CDR3 DNA sequence: TGCGCCAGCAGCCAGGGGACGGAAAAAGAGACCCAGTACTTC.

The genes are TRBV6-2 or TRBV6-3 and TRBJ2-6; maybe TRBD1 (6 bases). Germline CDR1 MNHEY, CDR2 SVGEGT. V was shortened by 4 bases and J by 2 bases, with 27 bases between the two germline ends. The CDR3 extends over 21 amino acids. The CDR3 protein is CASSFEILEQGRVTGANVLTF. The DNA for the CDR3 is TGTGCCAGCAGTTTCGAAATTTTGGAGCAGGGGCGGGTAACTGGGGCCAACGTCCTGACTTTC.